This TCR beta chain originates from a study of blood T cell repertoires in COVID-19. Study-level information: All recovered Cohort 3 donors got two negative PCRs, got clearance, or saw symptom resolution. Samples of COVID-19 (acute and convalescent) were obtained from the United States, Italy and Spain.

CDR1 and CDR2 from the germline V gene are LGHDT and YNNKEL (reference sequence). The CDR3 is 14 amino acids. Trimming stripped 2 bases from V and 9 bases from J, with 11 bases between. Original methodology: The authors estimated nucleated cell counts from reference gene primer amplification. Clones were sequenced by immunoSEQ multiplex PCR, and TCRdb holds only the in-frame ones, with some missing. V and J calls and clone size are given by that table; D and trimming were obtained from the DNA. The data contain some 300,000 clones, around 90% of them singletons. Source material: PBMCs or T cells enriched from blood (not recorded which). The receptor was isolated from a woman aged 55-69 years in a cohort exposed to, infected with or recovered from COVID-19 (not recorded which). The chain links TRBV3-1 (or the pseudogene TRBV3-2) to TRBJ1-6; possibly TRBD1 for D (6 bases). The CDR3 loop is CASSQRQGSSPLHF. The CDR3 DNA sequence: TGTGCCAGCAGCCAACGCCAGGGGAGTTCACCCCTCCACTTT.